These 28 T cell receptor beta chains originate from one sample sequenced in a study of T cell repertoires in cytomegalovirus infection (dated by TCRdb to the late 2010s). Sequencing instrument: Illumina HiSeq 1500. TCRdb trimmed public reads at Q25 via fastp, called clones via MiXCR and kept in-frame beta chains. Each entry merges the rows of one CDR3 protein and shows their most common DNA and genes. This sample holds some 300,000 distinct CDR3 sequences; about 13% were observed only once. Of the sample, roughly 8.7% falls within the top ten clones. Source material: PBMCs. These TCRs come from a human donor in good health (CMV status not recorded). Some clones in this sample may be carry-over from other donors' samples.

In this sample, this clonotype turned up many times. This sequence joins TRBV7-2 and TRBJ2-7; D is ambiguous. Germline V gene lookup returns CDR1 SGHTA and CDR2 FQGNSA. The CDR3 is made up of 12 amino acids. Trimming took off 8 bases at V and 1 base at J, with 9 bases between the two ends. CDR3 loop: CASATESYEQYF. Written as DNA, the CDR3 is TGTGCCAGCGCTACTGAATCCTACGAGCAGTACTTC.

At least ten counts were recorded for this clonotype. V usage is TRBV2 and J usage is TRBJ1-5; the D gene is possibly TRBD1 (6 bases). This CDR3 spans 13 amino acids. The germline CDR1 and CDR2 sequences are SNHLY and FYNNEI. V shed 8 bases and J shed 6 bases, with 14 bases lying between them. The CDR3 nucleotides read TGTGCCAGCCTCGGGGGGCTGGGTCAGCCCCAGCATTTT. As protein: CASLGGLGQPQHF.

There are a few counts of this clonotype. The chain recombines TRBV25-1 with TRBJ2-7; D gene unclear. Trimming took 1 base from V and 6 from J, leaving 13 bases between them. The germline V gene has CDR1 MGHDK and CDR2 SYGVNS. This CDR3 has 14 amino acids. The CDR3 nucleotides read TGTGCCAGCAGTGAATGGAAGGGTATGGGCGAGCAGTACTTC. Amino acid sequence: CASSEWKGMGEQYF.

This sequence joins TRBV6-5 and TRBJ1-2, with D unresolved. The CDR3 runs 12 residues. Germline V CDR1 and CDR2: MNHEY, SVGAGI. V lost 5 bases to trimming and J lost 5 bases, with 9 bases between them. Written as DNA, the CDR3 is TGTGCCAGCAGTCAGAATCGTTATGGCTACACCTTC. Its protein is CASSQNRYGYTF.

The table lists this clonotype with many counts. This chain joins TRBV7-3 and TRBJ2-1, with 7 nucleotides matching TRBD1. The V gene's germline CDR1 is SGHTA and CDR2 FQGTGA. The CDR3 is made up of 16 amino acids. V gave up 4 bases and J gave up 4 bases; unmatched junction bases: 10. The CDR3 sequence is CASSSAGTAVYNEQFF. In DNA, the CDR3 is TGTGCCAGCAGCTCCGCCGGGACAGCAGTATACAATGAGCAGTTCTTC.

This clonotype was picked up a small number of times. V gene TRBV7-3 combines with J gene TRBJ2-3; D is ambiguous. Trimming took off 5 bases at V and 6 bases at J, with 15 bases between the two ends. Germline loops: CDR1 SGHTA, CDR2 FQGTGA. The CDR3 runs to 14 residues. This chain's CDR3 is CASSPGQFGDTQYF. The CDR3 DNA reads TGTGCCAGCAGCCCTGGGCAGTTTGGGGATACGCAGTATTTT. Based on the CDR3 plus reference TRBV7-3 and TRBJ2-3, the full variable domain is GAGVSQTPSNKVTEKGKYVELRCDPISGHTALYWYRQSLGQGPEFLIYFQGTGAADDSGLPNDRFFAVRPEGSVSTLKIQRTERGDSAVYLCASSPGQFGDTQYFGPGTRLTVL.

V is TRBV10-3 and J is TRBJ2-3; 10 positions agree with TRBD1. CDR1 is ENHRY, CDR2 SYGVKD, per germline. Trimming at V came to 3 bases and at J to 6 bases, leaving 12 bases not matched to a gene. The CDR3 consists of 17 residues. CDR3 in DNA: TGTGCCATCAGTGAACGTCCGGGACAGGGGAGGTCGGATACGCAGTATTTT. Residues: CAISERPGQGRSDTQYF.

This clonotype was recorded many times. The V gene is TRBV7-2, the J gene TRBJ1-5, with 7 bases aligning to TRBD1. J was trimmed by 1 base and V by 5 bases; bases with no gene match: 8. The CDR3 loop spans 16 amino acids. Germline loops: CDR1 SGHTA, CDR2 FQGNSA. CDR3 sequence reads: CASSPITGVSNQPQHF. The CDR3 coding sequence is TGTGCCAGCAGCCCCATTACAGGGGTGAGCAATCAGCCCCAGCATTTT.

The sample holds a few counts of this clonotype. The chain combines TRBV29-1 with TRBJ2-3; no definite D call. Between the trimmed V and J ends, which lost 7 bases and 0 bases, there was a span of 8 bases. CDR1 is SQVTM and CDR2 is ANQGSEA in the germline V gene. This CDR3 has 12 amino acids. The CDR3 region is CSGYGSTDTQYF. CDR3 DNA: TGCAGCGGTTACGGGAGCACAGATACGCAGTATTTT.

There are many counts of this clonotype. V and J are TRBV20-1 and TRBJ1-4; weak D call: TRBD1 (6 bases). CDR3 size: 12 residues. The germline V gene has CDR1 DFQATT and CDR2 SNEGSKA (reference sequence). Trimming took off 0 bases at V and 16 bases at J, with 15 bases between the two ends. CDR3 loop: CSAREGQPAPFF. The CDR3, as DNA: TGCAGTGCTAGAGAGGGACAACCTGCTCCGTTTTTT.

This clonotype was observed many times. DNA for the CDR3: TGTGCCAGCAGCCAAGAGGGACTAGCGGGAGGGGAGCTGTTTTTT. It translates to CASSQEGLAGGELFF. The chain is built from TRBV4-2 and TRBJ2-2; TRBD2 matches 13 bases. Losses at the gene ends were 0 bases for V and 8 bases for J; bases not matched to a gene: 0. Germline V gene data show CDR1 as LGHNA and CDR2 as YNFKEQ. The CDR3 spans 15 residues.

In this sample, this clonotype turned up many times. V is TRBV20-1 and J is TRBJ2-3; 10 bases are shared with TRBD2. Trimming took 2 bases from V and 2 from J; bases not matched to a gene: 7. CDR1 and CDR2 from the germline V gene are DFQATT and SNEGSKA (reference sequence). CDR3 length: 16 amino acids. DNA of the CDR3: TGCAGTGCTAGAAGTCCGAGCGGGAGGGTCACAGATACGCAGTATTTT. Translated, it gives CSARSPSGRVTDTQYF.

The chain has TRBV19 and TRBJ2-1; TRBD2 aligns across 12 bases. Trimming took 3 bases from V and 4 from J; bases not matched to a gene: 1. CDR1 is LNHDA, CDR2 SQIVND, per germline (reference sequence). CDR3 length equals 15 residues. CDR3 sequence: CASSMTSGSYNEQFF. The CDR3 DNA follows: TGTGCCAGTAGTATGACTAGCGGGAGTTACAATGAGCAGTTCTTC.

The chain combines TRBV5-1 with TRBJ1-4, with 7 positions matching TRBD1. The CDR3 length is 15 residues. The V gene end was trimmed by 0 bases and the J gene end by 8 bases; junction bases not matched to a gene: 7. Germline assignment: CDR1 SGHRS and CDR2 YFSETQ. CDR3 DNA: TGCGCCAGCAGCTTGGAGACAGGGCCTATGGAAAAACTGTTTTTT. Encoded protein: CASSLETGPMEKLFF.

This clonotype was recorded a few times. The chain employs TRBV5-1 and TRBJ2-7; a possible D gene is TRBD2 (5 bases). The CDR3 spans 16 residues. Germline V gives CDR1 SGHRS, CDR2 YFSETQ. Trimming removed 6 bases at V and 2 bases at J, with 21 bases between. In nucleotides, the CDR3 is TGCGCCAGCAAAGAATGGGAGCCTTTCCGCACCTACGAGCAGTACTTC. It encodes CASKEWEPFRTYEQYF.

This rearrangement joins TRBV29-1 to TRBJ1-4, with 7 bases fitting TRBD1. The V and J ends lost 6 bases and 4 bases, in that order; junction bases with no gene match: 5. CDR1 and CDR2 (germline): SQVTM, ANQGSEA. This CDR3 contains 13 residues. CDR3 nucleotide sequence: TGCAGCGTAGCAGACAGGGATAATGAAAAACTGTTTTTT. This encodes CSVADRDNEKLFF.

This clonotype was counted ten times or more. The V call is TRBV7-2, the J call TRBJ2-7, with 9 bases that match TRBD2. The V and J ends lost 2 bases and 4 bases, in that order; junction bases with no gene match: 6. This CDR3 has 15 amino acids. Germline loops: CDR1 SGHTA, CDR2 FQGNSA. The CDR3 protein is CASSLLPSGTYEQYF. As DNA, the CDR3 is TGTGCCAGCAGCTTACTGCCTAGCGGGACGTACGAGCAGTACTTC.

This clonotype was found many times. Written as DNA, the CDR3 is TGTGCCAGCAGCTTAGAGGGCTGGGCCCAGTCCTACGAGCAGTACTTC. This translates into CASSLEGWAQSYEQYF. The chain carries TRBV7-2 and TRBJ2-7, with no clear D. The germline CDR1 and CDR2 sequences are SGHTA and FQGNSA. The V end lost 1 base, the J end lost 1 base, and 14 bases lay between the germline ends. The CDR3 spans 16 residues.

This clonotype was seen repeatedly, ten times or more. The genes are TRBV12-3 or TRBV12-4 and TRBJ1-1; D uncertain. Trimming cost V 6 bases and J 6 bases, with 14 bases left between them. The CDR3 sequence is 13 residues long. CDR3 bases: TGTGCCAGCAGACGAGGAGGTGACGCTGAAGCTTTCTTT. Translated: CASRRGGDAEAFF.

The chain couples TRBV20-1 to TRBJ2-7; D not resolved. V gave up 2 bases and J gave up 3 bases, with 8 bases separating them. Germline CDR1 and CDR2: DFQATT and SNEGSKA (reference sequence). This CDR3 comprises 12 residues. In nucleotides, the CDR3 is TGCAGTGCTAGACTGACGGACTACGAGCAGTACTTC. Translation gives CSARLTDYEQYF.

The V gene is TRBV3-1, the J gene TRBJ2-2, with 9 bases lining up with TRBD2. Trimming took 4 bases from V and 2 from J; bases not matched to a gene: 5. The CDR3 spans 16 residues. Germline CDR1 LGHDT, CDR2 YNNKEL (reference sequence). CDR3 DNA sequence: TGTGCCAGCAGCCGCCCTAGCGGGATCAACACCGGGGAGCTGTTTTTT. Its translation is CASSRPSGINTGELFF.

This clonotype has only a few counts. The chain uses TRBV7-9 and TRBJ2-2; D is unclear. CDR3 size: 13 residues. Trimming pared 5 bases from V and 0 bases from J, leaving 4 bases between. Germline V CDR1 and CDR2: SEHNR, FQNEAQ (reference sequence). CDR3 nucleotides: TGTGCCAGCAGCCCCTCGAACACCGGGGAGCTGTTTTTT. Protein: CASSPSNTGELFF.

The chain recombines TRBV6-8 with TRBJ1-1, with a possible D match to TRBD1 (6 bases). The CDR3 is 15 residues long. From germline, CDR1 is MNHGY and CDR2 SAAAGT. The V end was cut by 0 bases, the J end by 5 bases, with 13 bases between. CDR3 coding DNA: TGTGCCAGCAGTTACTCAGGGGGTGGATCGACTGAAGCTTTCTTT. Translated, it gives CASSYSGGGSTEAFF.

V is TRBV29-1 and J is TRBJ1-2; D is undetermined. Germline CDR1 and CDR2: SQVTM and ANQGSEA. The germline V and J ends were trimmed by 3 bases and 3 bases, with 14 bases remaining between them. This CDR3 contains 14 residues. The CDR3 region is CSVDLGGPYYGYTF. The CDR3 DNA is TGCAGCGTTGATCTCGGAGGACCCTACTATGGCTACACCTTC.

This clonotype was counted ten times or more. The chain combines TRBV7-7 with TRBJ2-3; D is possibly TRBD2 (5 bases). The CDR3 loop spans 17 amino acids. The germline V gene has CDR1 SSHAT and CDR2 FNYEAQ (reference sequence). The ends were cut back, 2 bases at V and 3 bases at J, with 18 bases in the middle. The CDR3 is CASSLFGPGLGTDTQYF. DNA for the CDR3: TGTGCCAGCAGCTTATTCGGCCCCGGACTGGGAACAGATACGCAGTATTTT.

This clonotype has a count of ten or more. The chain links TRBV7-2 to TRBJ2-1; no clear D. The CDR3 covers 14 residues. The V gene lost 1 base and the J gene lost 3 bases, with 7 bases spanning the gap. CDR1 and CDR2 from the germline V gene are SGHTA and FQGNSA. Here the CDR3 reads CASSLDPYYNEQFF. CDR3 coding DNA: TGTGCCAGCAGCTTAGACCCCTACTACAATGAGCAGTTCTTC.

V usage is TRBV19 and J usage is TRBJ1-5; D possibly corresponds to TRBD1 (5 bases). Germline-derived CDR1 and CDR2 are LNHDA and SQIVND (reference sequence). V shed 10 bases and J shed 3 bases, with 13 bases lying between them. This CDR3 region has 13 residues. The CDR3: CAIGTTDNQPQHF. The CDR3 DNA is TGTGCCATTGGGACTACCGACAATCAGCCCCAGCATTTT.

This clonotype has only a few counts. The chain couples TRBV7-9 to TRBJ2-5; D ambiguous. Germline V lookup: CDR1 SEHNR, CDR2 FQNEAQ (reference sequence). This CDR3 region has 13 residues. Deletions cut 5 bases from V and 3 bases from J, with 10 bases between. DNA for the CDR3: TGTGCCAGCAGCCCAACGTGGGAAGAGACCCAGTACTTC. This encodes CASSPTWEETQYF.